The clone carrying this T cell receptor (beta chain) was counted only a few times. Its specificity is not known. This specimen belongs to a study of beta chain features in type 1 diabetes. Study background: Patients were similar to healthy donors in age and gender (as well as in cell yields).

Points from the study as a whole: Among all four CD4+ subsets, Type 1 diabetes patients had TCRB CDR3s that were moderately but significantly shorter. The VDJ junctions of type 1 diabetes patients carried fewer insertions and more deletions.

As every portion of the isolated RNA was reverse transcribed, the sequencing read expressed TCRB transcripts. Naive, central memory and regulatory T cell samples averaged about 3.57 million immunoSEQ reads each. The table came from immunoSEQ multiplex PCR; TCRdb's copy has only in-frame clones and leaves some out. This sample has about 650,000 clones, with roughly an eighth found just once. V shed 6 bases and J shed 3 bases, with 11 bases lying between them. The CDR3 is 13 amino acids. Per germline, CDR1 SGHDN and CDR2 FVKESK. The V gene is TRBV14, the J gene TRBJ1-1, with D perhaps matching TRBD1 (5 bases). The sequence came from a man younger than 40 with type 1 diabetes. The specimen sequenced was naive CD4+ T cells from blood. CDR3 DNA sequence: TGTGCCAGCAGAGATGGGGGTTACACTGAAGCTTTCTTT. It yields the protein CASRDGGYTEAFF.